Sequencing of this T cell receptor (beta chain) was carried out in a study of T cell responses to AZD1222 COVID-19 vaccine. Study at large: Samples with a second dose at about 4 or about 12 weeks were pooled together.

Overall study findings and caveats: Mapped onto spike, vaccine-associated CD4 TCRs spanned it and were dominant at 160-218 and 743-854.

About this clone itself: Antigen specificity is unknown.

The V gene's germline CDR1 is MDHEN and CDR2 SYDVKM. Trimming at V came to 6 bases and at J to 1 base, leaving 7 bases not matched to a gene. There are 15 residues in the CDR3. Method: immunoSEQ multiplex PCR; TCRdb's copy keeps in-frame clones and lacks some. This sample yields roughly 97,000 clones, of which about 89% are seen a single time; approximately 7% belongs to the top ten. The rearrangement joins TRBV28 to TRBJ2-7; 9 bases map to TRBD1. The receptor comes from an adult in good health. The sample was peripheral blood, taken on day 0 of AZD1222 vaccination. In DNA, the CDR3 is TGTGCCAGCAGGGGGCAGGGACAGGGTTCCTACGAGCAGTACTTC. Protein product: CASRGQGQGSYEQYF.